The 23 T cell receptor beta chains presented below share a single source sample, sequenced in a study of T cell responses to AZD1222 COVID-19 vaccine. Repertoires were generated with immunoSEQ multiplex PCR, while TCRdb's copy carries only in-frame clones and drops some. The table records about 120,000 clones, just over 90% of them present only once. The sequenced sample was peripheral blood, obtained on day 0 of AZD1222 vaccination. These receptors all come from an adult in good health.

The J gene is TRBJ2-3, the V gene TRBV2; 8 nucleotides line up with TRBD2. There are 15 residues in the CDR3. Germline V lookup: CDR1 SNHLY, CDR2 FYNNEI. The trim removed 7 bases at V and 2 bases at J, leaving 8 bases unmatched. CDR3 sequence: CASIPRSGATDTQYF. DNA for the CDR3: TGTGCCAGCATCCCTCGTAGCGGGGCCACAGATACGCAGTATTTT.

The rearrangement joins TRBV19 to TRBJ1-5; perhaps TRBD1 as D (6 bases). Germline V gene sequence: CDR1 LNHDA, CDR2 SQIVND (reference sequence). Trimming took off 3 bases at V and 4 bases at J, with 16 bases between the two ends. This CDR3 is 16 amino acids long. CDR3: CASSILGRGDNQPQHF. The CDR3 nucleotides are TGTGCCAGTAGTATTTTGGGCAGGGGCGATAATCAGCCCCAGCATTTT.

J is TRBJ1-1 and V is TRBV16, with 9 bases that match TRBD1. Trimming at V came to 7 bases and at J to 1 base, leaving 4 bases not matched to a gene. CDR1 is KGHSY, CDR2 FQNENV, per germline. The CDR3 runs 14 residues. In nucleotides, the CDR3 is TGTGCCAGCACCACGGACAGGGGGAACACTGAAGCTTTCTTT. Its translation is CASTTDRGNTEAFF.

The chain employs TRBV12-3 or TRBV12-4 and TRBJ1-5; unclear D gene. V lost 5 bases to trimming and J lost 6 bases, with 8 bases between them. This CDR3 region has 12 residues. Written as DNA, the CDR3 is TGTGCCAGCAGTGACCAGACTCAGCCCCAGCATTTT. This translates into CASSDQTQPQHF.

The chain couples TRBV7-3 to TRBJ1-6; 8 bases fit TRBD1. Germline loops: CDR1 SGHTA, CDR2 FQGTGA. The CDR3 consists of 15 residues. Unmatched junction bases numbered 7, after V lost 2 bases and J lost 10 bases. CDR3 coding DNA: TGTGCCAGCAGCTTACAGGGGGCCCTTTGGTCACCCCTCCACTTT. Its translation: CASSLQGALWSPLHF.

The gene calls are TRBV9 and TRBJ1-6, with D possibly matching TRBD1 (5 bases). Trimming removed 2 bases at V and 6 bases at J, with 15 bases between. Per germline, CDR1 SGDLS and CDR2 YYNGEE. This CDR3 comprises 16 residues. The chain's CDR3 is CASSVYPGRLNSPLHF. CDR3 nucleotides: TGTGCCAGCAGCGTTTATCCGGGACGGCTTAATTCACCCCTCCACTTT. Full variable domain (rest looked up from reference TRBV9 and TRBJ1-6): DSGVTQTPKHLITATGQRVTLRCSPRSGDLSVYWYQQSLDQGLQFLIQYYNGEERAKGNILERFSAQQFPDLHSELNLSSLELGDSALYFCASSVYPGRLNSPLHFGNGTRLTVT.

The chain couples TRBV29-1 to TRBJ2-3, with 8 bases that match TRBD1. This CDR3 spans 14 amino acids. J lost 3 bases, V lost 4 bases, and 6 bases had no gene match. Germline lookup yields CDR1 SQVTM and CDR2 ANQGSEA. In nucleotides, the CDR3 is TGCAGCGTTGGTCGGACAGGGAGGACAGATACGCAGTATTTT. It yields the protein CSVGRTGRTDTQYF.

This rearrangement joins TRBV5-4 to TRBJ2-1; TRBD1 matches 7 bases. Germline assignment: CDR1 SGHNT and CDR2 YYREEE (reference sequence). CDR3 length: 15 amino acids. Germline trimming cut 3 bases from V and 10 bases from J; bases unmatched to any gene: 13. The CDR3 reads CASSSTGQIRVEQFF. The CDR3 DNA follows: TGTGCCAGCAGCTCCACGGGACAGATAAGAGTGGAGCAGTTCTTC.

The table lists this clone with a few counts. V is TRBV6-5 and J is TRBJ2-3, with D unresolved. Germline V gene data show CDR1 as MNHEY and CDR2 as SVGAGI. Deletions cut 6 bases from V and 5 bases from J, with 9 bases between. The CDR3 spans 12 residues. The CDR3 coding sequence is TGTGCCAGCAGCGAGAGTAGAGATACGCAGTATTTT. Encoded protein: CASSESRDTQYF.

The V and J genes are TRBV7-3 and TRBJ2-7, with 9 bases lining up with TRBD1. CDR1 and CDR2 from the germline V gene are SGHTA and FQGTGA. The CDR3 runs 15 residues. V lost 4 bases, J lost 3 bases, and 7 bases stayed unmatched. The CDR3 bases are TGTGCCAGCAGCTATGCCGGGACAGGGTTCTACGAGCAGTACTTC. Amino acid sequence: CASSYAGTGFYEQYF.

J is TRBJ2-2 and V is TRBV7-2; D is possibly TRBD1 (5 bases). With 0 bases removed from V and 6 bases from J, the gap between germline ends came to 8 bases. The CDR3 length is 14 residues. Per the germline V gene, CDR1 is SGHTA and CDR2 is FQGNSA. The CDR3 loop reads CASSLAGRPGELFF. CDR3 sequence (DNA): TGTGCCAGCAGCTTAGCGGGGCGGCCCGGGGAGCTGTTTTTT. The full variable domain, in which reference TRBV7-2 and TRBJ2-2 provide the parts outside the CDR3, is GAGVSQSPSNKVTEKGKDVELRCDPISGHTALYWYRQSLGQGLEFLIYFQGNSAPDKSGLPSDRFSAERTGGSVSTLTIQRTQQEDSAVYLCASSLAGRPGELFFGEGSRLTVL.

This clone occurred once. An end of the junction differs from the germline gene, which may be a read error. J is TRBJ1-4 and V is TRBV7-9, with a tentative D call TRBD1 (5 bases). The length of the CDR3 is 15 residues. The germline V gene has CDR1 SEHNR and CDR2 FQNEAQ (reference sequence). CDR3 nucleotides: TGTGCCAGCAGCGCCCGGGGGAATACTAATGAAAAAATGTTTTTT. The encoded protein is CASSARGNTNEKMFF.

This clone has only one observation. The gene calls are TRBV11-2 and TRBJ2-4, with 7 bases aligning to TRBD1. CDR1 is SGHAT, CDR2 FQNNGV, per germline. The CDR3 totals 13 residues. V was clipped by 5 bases and J by 6 bases; unmatched bases: 4. CDR3 in DNA: TGTGCCAGCAGCGGGACAGCCCTAAACATTCAGTACTTC. As protein: CASSGTALNIQYF.

This clone was seen once. This chain joins TRBV28 and TRBJ1-6; no definite D call. This CDR3 spans 15 amino acids. Trimming pared 4 bases from V and 8 bases from J, leaving 15 bases between. CDR1 and CDR2 (germline): MDHEN, SYDVKM. The CDR3 reads CASSSLGLPDSPLHF. CDR3 DNA sequence: TGTGCCAGCAGTTCTTTAGGCCTTCCAGATTCACCCCTCCACTTT.

This chain connects TRBV28 to TRBJ2-1, with TRBD2 matching over 8 bases. CDR1 is MDHEN, CDR2 SYDVKM, per germline. The CDR3 spans 14 residues. The junction had 11 bases not matched to a gene; V was cut back by 7 bases and J by 9 bases. The DNA of the CDR3 is TGTGCCAGCATTGGCGGGGGGCCCCGGCGTGAGCAGTTCTTC. It translates to CASIGGGPRREQFF.

This clone was seen only once. This chain joins TRBV10-3 and TRBJ1-2; 7 nucleotides agree with TRBD1. The ends lost 6 bases at V and 2 bases at J; junction bases unmatched: 3. Germline V gene data show CDR1 as ENHRY and CDR2 as SYGVKD. The CDR3 loop spans 13 amino acids. CDR3 nucleotides: TGTGCCATCAGGCCACAGGGGAACTATGGCTACACCTTC. It specifies CAIRPQGNYGYTF.

The chain is built from TRBV2 and TRBJ1-1; D is possibly TRBD1 (6 bases). CDR3 length: 15 residues. CDR1 and CDR2 (germline): SNHLY, FYNNEI. Between the trimmed V and J ends, which lost 5 bases and 1 base, there was a span of 14 bases. The CDR3 sequence: CASSPPQGGNTEAFF. In nucleotides, the CDR3 is TGTGCCAGCAGTCCCCCACAGGGAGGGAACACTGAAGCTTTCTTT.

The V and J genes are TRBV9 and TRBJ2-5, with TRBD1 as a possible D gene (5 bases). The length of the CDR3 is 14 residues. Looked up from germline, CDR1 is SGDLS and CDR2 is YYNGEE. The ends were cut back, 0 bases at V and 7 bases at J, with 13 bases in the middle. The chain's CDR3 is CASSVVAGSVTQYF. The CDR3 DNA follows: TGTGCCAGCAGCGTAGTAGCAGGGTCGGTGACCCAGTACTTC. The complete variable domain, with remaining parts taken from reference TRBV9 and TRBJ2-5, reads DSGVTQTPKHLITATGQRVTLRCSPRSGDLSVYWYQQSLDQGLQFLIQYYNGEERAKGNILERFSAQQFPDLHSELNLSSLELGDSALYFCASSVVAGSVTQYFGPGTRLLVL.

V is TRBV19 and J is TRBJ1-1; D might be TRBD1 (6 bases). The CDR3 consists of 13 residues. Trimming shortened V by 4 bases and J by 1 base, and 7 bases separated the two germline ends. CDR1 and CDR2 from the germline V gene are LNHDA and SQIVND (reference sequence). The DNA of the CDR3 is TGTGCCAGTAGTAAAGGGGGGAACACTGAAGCTTTCTTT. Translating gives CASSKGGNTEAFF.

The J gene is TRBJ2-1, the V gene TRBV6-5, with D uncertain. CDR1 is MNHEY, CDR2 SVGAGI, per germline. This CDR3 comprises 12 residues. Trimming took off 5 bases at V and 4 bases at J, with 6 bases between the two ends. CDR3 in amino acids: CASSPDYNEQFF. The CDR3 bases are TGTGCCAGCAGTCCGGATTACAATGAGCAGTTCTTC.

This chain connects TRBV5-4 to TRBJ2-2; tentative D call: TRBD1 (6 bases). The CDR3 covers 15 residues. Germline V gene data show CDR1 as SGHNT and CDR2 as YYREEE (reference sequence). The germline V and J ends were trimmed by 1 base and 1 base, with 8 bases remaining between them. In nucleotides, the CDR3 is TGTGCCAGCAGCTTGCGACAGGTGAACACCGGGGAGCTGTTTTTT. This gives the protein CASSLRQVNTGELFF. The variable domain in full, completed from reference TRBV5-4 and TRBJ2-2, reads ETGVTQSPTHLIKTRGQQVTLRCSSQSGHNTVSWYQQALGQGPQFIFQYYREEENGRGNFPPRFSGLQFPNYSSELNVNALELDDSALYLCASSLRQVNTGELFFGEGSRLTVL.

This chain connects TRBV27 to TRBJ2-2; 12 bases are a match to TRBD2. Germline trimming cut 5 bases from V and 1 base from J; bases unmatched to any gene: 11. The germline gives CDR1 MNHEY, CDR2 SMNVEV (reference sequence). CDR3 length: 19 amino acids. CDR3 coding DNA: TGTGCCAGCAGTCCTTCGACTAGCGGGGGATTAGTGAACACCGGGGAGCTGTTTTTT. It specifies CASSPSTSGGLVNTGELFF.

This clone was seen once. For the CDR3, the DNA is TGTGCCAGCAGCCTCACAGGGAATGCTGGAAACACCATATATTTT. It translates to CASSLTGNAGNTIYF. The rearrangement uses TRBV7-3 and TRBJ1-3, with D perhaps matching TRBD1 (6 bases). Germline V gene data show CDR1 as SGHTA and CDR2 as FQGTGA. V was clipped by 5 bases and J by 2 bases, with 13 bases between them. This CDR3 is 15 amino acids long.